This T cell receptor (beta chain) was identified in a study of shared clonotypes between healthy human individuals. Clones were sequenced by immunoSEQ multiplex PCR, and TCRdb holds only the in-frame ones, with some missing. This table has about 1.5 million clones, around 97% appearing once. V gave up 3 bases and J gave up 6 bases; unmatched junction bases: 7. The CDR3 extends over 14 amino acids. The germline gives CDR1 MNHEY, CDR2 SVGAGI. The sample taken for sequencing was naive CD4+ T cells sorted from blood. The subset here: CD45RA+ positively selected. The J gene is TRBJ2-7, the V gene TRBV6-5; TRBD1 agrees at 8 bases. The sequence derives from a man aged 25-45 years in good health. The CDR3 loop is CASSYFGQGVEQYF. Here the CDR3 DNA reads TGTGCCAGCAGTTATTTTGGACAGGGAGTCGAGCAGTACTTC.